This T cell receptor (beta chain) was recovered during a study of shared clonotypes between healthy human individuals. Donors comprised only Caucasian adults living in Nashville, Tennessee. Sequenced by immunoSEQ multiplex PCR; TCRdb stores in-frame clones only, minus some. The sample lists approximately 2.5 million clones; 85% to 95% were seen once. The germline V and J ends were trimmed by 6 bases and 3 bases, with 18 bases remaining between them. The CDR3 is 17 amino acids. From germline, CDR1 is MDHEN and CDR2 SYDVKM. A note on this clone: Its cognate antigen is unknown.

Study results and limitations: Sorted-subset sequencing was shown by rarefaction to be incomplete despite large depth.

This TCR was sampled from a young man in good health. Sequenced input: naive CD4+ T cells sorted from blood. Subset in this sample: CD45RA+ positively selected. The chain employs TRBV28 and TRBJ1-6; D not resolved. CDR3 amino acids: CASSPGRWPFYNSPLHF. The CDR3 DNA reads TGTGCCAGCAGCCCCGGGCGGTGGCCGTTCTATAATTCACCCCTCCACTTT.